A single sample is the source of the 10 T cell receptor beta chains below, sequenced in a study of cytomegalovirus exposure and HLA in healthy donors. PCR used 60 Vbeta primers and 13 Jbeta primers. TCRdb's copy holds only in-frame clones and misses some; the assay was immunoSEQ multiplex PCR. The sample yields 270,000 or so clones, nearly 95% seen once. Specimen: PBMCs. The receptors were gathered from a girl aged 2 to 10 in good health and CMV-seronegative.

This clone was seen more than once but under ten times. The chain links TRBV6-6 to TRBJ2-4; D perhaps matches TRBD1 (6 bases). This CDR3 is 14 amino acids long. Trimming shortened V by 6 bases and J by 3 bases, and 12 bases separated the two germline ends. Looked up from germline, CDR1 is MNHNY and CDR2 is SVGAGI (reference sequence). CDR3 DNA sequence: TGTGCCAGCAGACAGGGCGTGGGCAAAAACATTCAGTACTTC. Translated: CASRQGVGKNIQYF.

The CDR3 DNA follows: TGTGCCAGCACGACTGAGCGGGAGGGAGATACGCAGTATTTT. Translated, it gives CASTTEREGDTQYF. The genes are TRBV27 and TRBJ2-3; 10 bases are a match to TRBD2. Germline trimming cut 7 bases from V and 5 bases from J; bases unmatched to any gene: 6. The CDR3 loop spans 14 amino acids. Germline V lookup: CDR1 MNHEY, CDR2 SMNVEV (reference sequence).

The V call is TRBV6-6, the J call TRBJ2-7; 8 nucleotides match TRBD2. CDR3 size: 13 residues. Germline values: CDR1 MNHNY, CDR2 SVGAGI (reference sequence). V was clipped by 10 bases and J by 4 bases; unmatched bases: 9. As DNA, the CDR3 is TGTGCCACACAGCGGGAGCCGTTATACGAGCAGTACTTC. Protein sequence: CATQREPLYEQYF.

The chain links TRBV7-9 to TRBJ2-7, with 7 bases fitting TRBD1. In germline, CDR1 is SEHNR, CDR2 FQNEAQ (reference sequence). V dropped 3 bases and J dropped 6; count of bases not matched to a gene: 2. The CDR3 has 12 residues. The CDR3 is CASSFTGAEQYF. CDR3 DNA: TGTGCCAGCAGCTTTACAGGGGCCGAGCAGTACTTC.

This clone is a singleton in its sample. This sequence joins TRBV29-1 and TRBJ2-1, with 10 bases lining up with TRBD2. Germline V gives CDR1 SQVTM, CDR2 ANQGSEA. J lost 6 bases, V lost 7 bases, and 3 bases had no gene match. The CDR3 spans 12 residues. CDR3 residues: CSAGLAFNEQFF. The DNA for the CDR3 is TGCAGCGCGGGACTAGCGTTCAATGAGCAGTTCTTC.

The chain combines TRBV5-1 with TRBJ2-1, with D possibly matching TRBD2 (7 bases). Between the trimmed V and J ends, which lost 0 bases and 4 bases, there was a span of 17 bases. Looked up from germline, CDR1 is SGHRS and CDR2 is YFSETQ. This CDR3 has 17 residues. In nucleotides, the CDR3 is TGCGCCAGCAGCTTGGGGGCTTGGGGGGGCCTTTACAATGAGCAGTTCTTC. Translation gives CASSLGAWGGLYNEQFF.

The rearrangement links TRBV27 to TRBJ1-2, with a tentative D call TRBD1 (6 bases). V lost 4 bases and J 1 base, leaving 22 bases between the germline ends. The CDR3 consists of 18 residues. The germline gives CDR1 MNHEY, CDR2 SMNVEV (reference sequence). The CDR3 reads CASSSLAGGQSRNYGYTF. For the CDR3, the DNA is TGTGCCAGCAGTTCGCTGGCGGGGGGGCAGAGCCGTAACTATGGCTACACCTTC.

V usage is TRBV2 and J usage is TRBJ1-5; 7 bases line up with TRBD1. This CDR3 region has 13 residues. Germline CDR1 is SNHLY and CDR2 is FYNNEI. V gave up 10 bases and J gave up 3 bases; unmatched junction bases: 6. The CDR3: CAIGQDANQPQHF. CDR3 in DNA: TGTGCCATCGGACAGGACGCCAATCAGCCCCAGCATTTT.

The chain employs TRBV7-6 and TRBJ2-3; 8 bases map to TRBD2. Germline loops: CDR1 SGHVS, CDR2 FNYEAQ. V was pared by 7 bases and J by 4 bases, with 13 bases of the junction left unmatched. CDR3 length: 16 residues. CDR3 loop: CASTMSGGGIADTQYF. DNA of the CDR3: TGTGCCAGCACAATGAGTGGCGGGGGGATTGCAGATACGCAGTATTTT. The full variable domain, rest sourced from reference TRBV7-6 and TRBJ2-3, is GAGVSQSPRYKVTKRGQDVALRCDPISGHVSLYWYRQALGQGPEFLTYFNYEAQQDKSGLPNDRFSAERPEGSISTLTIQRTEQRDSAMYRCASTMSGGGIADTQYFGPGTRLTVL.

V gene TRBV2 combines with J gene TRBJ2-7; maybe TRBD2 (6 bases). CDR1 and CDR2 from the germline V gene are SNHLY and FYNNEI. The CDR3 covers 15 residues. V gave up 7 bases and J gave up 0 bases, with 16 bases separating them. CDR3 amino acids: CASTLGDWSSYEQYF. CDR3 nucleotides: TGTGCCAGCACCCTCGGGGACTGGAGCTCCTACGAGCAGTACTTC.